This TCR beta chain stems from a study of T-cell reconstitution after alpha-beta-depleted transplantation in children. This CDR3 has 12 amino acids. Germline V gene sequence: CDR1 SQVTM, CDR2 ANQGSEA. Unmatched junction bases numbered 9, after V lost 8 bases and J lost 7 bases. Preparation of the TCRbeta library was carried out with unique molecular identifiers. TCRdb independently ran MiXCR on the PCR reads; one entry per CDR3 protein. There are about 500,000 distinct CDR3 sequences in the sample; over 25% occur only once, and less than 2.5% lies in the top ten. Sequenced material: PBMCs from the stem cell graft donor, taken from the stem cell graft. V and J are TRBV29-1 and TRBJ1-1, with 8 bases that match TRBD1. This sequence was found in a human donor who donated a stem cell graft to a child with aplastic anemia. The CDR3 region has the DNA TGCAGCTACTATGGACAGGGCGGTGAAGCTTTCTTT. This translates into CSYYGQGGEAFF.